This note documents a single TCR beta chain sequence. Its target is not known. The data were obtained in a study of cytotoxic CD8 clonotypes in ibrutinib-treated CLL. Turning to the study itself: There were about a dozen relapsed/refractory patients and roughly 15 treatment-naive patients, and around 17 were IGHV unmutated. Study outcomes and limitations: Patients showed higher baseline clonality than age-matched healthy donors, and it tracked circulating CD8+ T-cell counts.

Repertoires were generated with immunoSEQ multiplex PCR, while TCRdb's copy carries only in-frame clones and drops some. The sample lists hundreds of thousands of clones; nearly 80% were seen once. Cryopreserved PBMCs supplied around 1.8 micrograms of genomic DNA for TCR beta libraries. The trim removed 8 bases at V and 7 bases at J, leaving 12 bases unmatched. This CDR3 spans 15 amino acids. The germline V gene has CDR1 SNHLY and CDR2 FYNNEI. This sequence joins TRBV2 and TRBJ1-5, with 9 bases aligning to TRBD1. The sequence was collected from a human donor with chronic lymphocytic leukemia. The sequencing here drew on PBMCs, taken after 12 months of ibrutinib treatment. The CDR3 loop reads CASRIWTGAGQPQHF. CDR3 DNA sequence: TGTGCCAGCCGGATATGGACAGGGGCAGGGCAGCCCCAGCATTTT.